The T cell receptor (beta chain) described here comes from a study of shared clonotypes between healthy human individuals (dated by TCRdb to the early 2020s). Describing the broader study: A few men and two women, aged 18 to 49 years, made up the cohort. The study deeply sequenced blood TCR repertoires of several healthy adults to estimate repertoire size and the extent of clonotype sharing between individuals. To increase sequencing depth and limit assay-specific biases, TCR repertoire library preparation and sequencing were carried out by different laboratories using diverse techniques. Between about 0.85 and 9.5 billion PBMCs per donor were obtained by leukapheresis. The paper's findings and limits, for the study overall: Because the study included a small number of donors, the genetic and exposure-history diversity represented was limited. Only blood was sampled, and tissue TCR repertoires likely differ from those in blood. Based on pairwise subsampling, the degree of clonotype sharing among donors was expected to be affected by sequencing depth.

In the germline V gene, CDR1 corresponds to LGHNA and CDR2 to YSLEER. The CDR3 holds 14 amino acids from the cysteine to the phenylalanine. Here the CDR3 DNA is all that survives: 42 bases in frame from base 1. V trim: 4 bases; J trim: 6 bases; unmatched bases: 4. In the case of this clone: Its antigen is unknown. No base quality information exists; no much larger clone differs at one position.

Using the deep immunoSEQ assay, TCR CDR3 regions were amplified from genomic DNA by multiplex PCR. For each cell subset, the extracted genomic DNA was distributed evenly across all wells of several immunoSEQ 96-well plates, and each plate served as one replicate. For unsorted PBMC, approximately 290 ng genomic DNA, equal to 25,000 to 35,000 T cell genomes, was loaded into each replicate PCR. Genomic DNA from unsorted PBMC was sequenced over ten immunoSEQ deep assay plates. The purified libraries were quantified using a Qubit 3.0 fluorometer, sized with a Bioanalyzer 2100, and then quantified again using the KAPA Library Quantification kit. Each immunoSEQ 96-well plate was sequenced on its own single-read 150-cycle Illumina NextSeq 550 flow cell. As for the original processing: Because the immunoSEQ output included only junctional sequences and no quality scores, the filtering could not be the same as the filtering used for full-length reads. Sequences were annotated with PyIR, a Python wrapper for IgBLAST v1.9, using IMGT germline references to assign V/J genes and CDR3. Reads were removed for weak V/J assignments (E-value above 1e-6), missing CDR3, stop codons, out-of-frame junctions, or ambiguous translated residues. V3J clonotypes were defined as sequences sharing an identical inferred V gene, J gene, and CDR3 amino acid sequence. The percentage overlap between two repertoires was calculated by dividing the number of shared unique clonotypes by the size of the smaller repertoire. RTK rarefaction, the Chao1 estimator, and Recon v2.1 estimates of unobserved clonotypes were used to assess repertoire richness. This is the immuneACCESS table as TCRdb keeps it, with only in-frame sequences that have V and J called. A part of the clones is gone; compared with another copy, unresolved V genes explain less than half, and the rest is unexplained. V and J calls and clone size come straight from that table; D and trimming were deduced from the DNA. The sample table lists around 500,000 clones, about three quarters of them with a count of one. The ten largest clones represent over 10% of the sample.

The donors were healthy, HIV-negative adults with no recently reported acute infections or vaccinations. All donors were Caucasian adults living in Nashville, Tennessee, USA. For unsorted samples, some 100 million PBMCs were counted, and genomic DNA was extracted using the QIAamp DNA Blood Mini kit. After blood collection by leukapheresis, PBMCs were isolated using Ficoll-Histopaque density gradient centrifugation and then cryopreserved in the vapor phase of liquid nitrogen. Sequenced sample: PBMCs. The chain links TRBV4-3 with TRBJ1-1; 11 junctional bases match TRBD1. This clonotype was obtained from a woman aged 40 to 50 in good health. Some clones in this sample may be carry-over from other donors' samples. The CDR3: CASSPGQGGAEAFF. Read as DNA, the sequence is TGCGCCAGCAGCCCGGGACAGGGGGGGGCTGAAGCTTTCTTT.